This TCR beta chain was found in a study of OX40 agonist ivuxolimab in advanced cancers. Sequencing was performed with immunoSEQ multiplex PCR; in TCRdb, only in-frame clones are kept and a portion is missing. The data contain about 98,000 clones, around nine tenths of them singletons. The ends lost 2 bases at V and 0 bases at J; junction bases unmatched: 7. Germline-derived CDR1 and CDR2 are SGHTA and FQGNSA. This CDR3 has 18 residues. This receptor was obtained from an adult with an advanced solid tumor such as melanoma, head and neck, liver or kidney cancer. The source material was CD4+ or CD8+ T cells sorted from blood, sampled in a trial of the OX40 agonist ivuxolimab. V usage is TRBV7-2 and J usage is TRBJ2-7, with 13 positions matching TRBD2. The CDR3 region is CASSLFGTSGTSSYEQYF. The CDR3 DNA is TGTGCCAGCAGCTTATTCGGGACTAGCGGGACCAGCTCCTACGAGCAGTACTTC. Full variable domain (outside the CDR3, taken from reference TRBV7-2 and TRBJ2-7): GAGVSQSPSNKVTEKGKDVELRCDPISGHTALYWYRQSLGQGLEFLIYFQGNSAPDKSGLPSDRFSAERTGGSVSTLTIQRTQQEDSAVYLCASSLFGTSGTSSYEQYFGPGTRLTVT.